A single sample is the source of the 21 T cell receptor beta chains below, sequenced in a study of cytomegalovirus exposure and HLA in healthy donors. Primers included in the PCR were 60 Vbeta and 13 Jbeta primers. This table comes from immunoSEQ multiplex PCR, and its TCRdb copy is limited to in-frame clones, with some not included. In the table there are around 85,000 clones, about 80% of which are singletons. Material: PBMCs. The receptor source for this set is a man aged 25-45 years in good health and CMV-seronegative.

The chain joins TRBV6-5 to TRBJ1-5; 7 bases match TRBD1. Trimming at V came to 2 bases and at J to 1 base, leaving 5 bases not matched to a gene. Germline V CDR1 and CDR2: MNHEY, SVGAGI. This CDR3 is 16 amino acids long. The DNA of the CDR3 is TGTGCCAGCAGTTACGGGGCAGGGGGGAGCAATCAGCCCCAGCATTTT. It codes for CASSYGAGGSNQPQHF.

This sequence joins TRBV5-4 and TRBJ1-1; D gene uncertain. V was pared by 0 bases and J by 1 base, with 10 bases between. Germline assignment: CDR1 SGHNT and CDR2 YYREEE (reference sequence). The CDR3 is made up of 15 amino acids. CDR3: CASSLASGKNTEAFF. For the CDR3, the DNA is TGTGCCAGCAGCTTGGCCTCGGGGAAGAACACTGAAGCTTTCTTT.

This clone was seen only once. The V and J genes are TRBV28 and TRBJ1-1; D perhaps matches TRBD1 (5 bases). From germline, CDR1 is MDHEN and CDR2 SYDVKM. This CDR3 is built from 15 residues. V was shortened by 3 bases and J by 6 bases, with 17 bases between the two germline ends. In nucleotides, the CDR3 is TGTGCCAGCAGTTTCCCCGGGGGATTGGGCGCTGAAGCTTTCTTT. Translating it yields CASSFPGGLGAEAFF.

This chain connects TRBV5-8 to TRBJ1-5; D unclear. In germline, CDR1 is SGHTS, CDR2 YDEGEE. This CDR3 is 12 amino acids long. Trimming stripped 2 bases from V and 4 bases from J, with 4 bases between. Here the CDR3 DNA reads TGTGCCAGCAGCTTAATAAATCAGCCCCAGCATTTT. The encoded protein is CASSLINQPQHF.

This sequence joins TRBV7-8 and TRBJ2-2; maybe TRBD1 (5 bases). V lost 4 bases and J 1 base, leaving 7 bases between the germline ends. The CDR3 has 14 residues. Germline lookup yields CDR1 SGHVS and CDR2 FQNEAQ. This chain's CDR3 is CASSWQGNTGELFF. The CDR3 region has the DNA TGTGCCAGCAGCTGGCAGGGGAACACCGGGGAGCTGTTTTTT.

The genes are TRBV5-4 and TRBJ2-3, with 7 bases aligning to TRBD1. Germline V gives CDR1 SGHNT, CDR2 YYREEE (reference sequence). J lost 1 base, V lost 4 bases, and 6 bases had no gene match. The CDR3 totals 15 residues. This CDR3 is CASSPETGRTDTQYF. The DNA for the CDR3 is TGTGCCAGCAGCCCAGAGACAGGGCGCACAGATACGCAGTATTTT.

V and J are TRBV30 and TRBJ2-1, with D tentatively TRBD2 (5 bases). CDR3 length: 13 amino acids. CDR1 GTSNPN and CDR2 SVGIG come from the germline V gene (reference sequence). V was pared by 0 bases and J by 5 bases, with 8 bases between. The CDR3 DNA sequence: TGTGCCTGGAGTGTTACTAGTCACAATGAGCAGTTCTTC. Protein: CAWSVTSHNEQFF.

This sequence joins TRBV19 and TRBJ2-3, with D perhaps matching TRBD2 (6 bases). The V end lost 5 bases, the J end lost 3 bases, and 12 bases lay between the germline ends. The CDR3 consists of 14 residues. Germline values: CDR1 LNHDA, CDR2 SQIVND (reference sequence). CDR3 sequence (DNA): TGTGCCAGTAGTGTCGGAGGGGCGACAGATACGCAGTATTTT. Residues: CASSVGGATDTQYF.

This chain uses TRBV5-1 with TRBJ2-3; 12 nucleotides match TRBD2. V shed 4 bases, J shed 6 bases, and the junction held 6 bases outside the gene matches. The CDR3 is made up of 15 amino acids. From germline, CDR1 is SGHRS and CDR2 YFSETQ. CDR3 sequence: CASSLLAGGSDTQYF. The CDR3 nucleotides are TGCGCCAGCAGCCTCCTAGCGGGAGGGTCGGATACGCAGTATTTT.

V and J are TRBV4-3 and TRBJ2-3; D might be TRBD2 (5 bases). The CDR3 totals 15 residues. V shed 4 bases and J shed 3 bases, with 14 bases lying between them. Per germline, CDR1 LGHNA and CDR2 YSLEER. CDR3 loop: CASSPGLLRTDTQYF. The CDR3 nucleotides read TGCGCCAGCAGCCCCGGACTTCTAAGGACAGATACGCAGTATTTT.

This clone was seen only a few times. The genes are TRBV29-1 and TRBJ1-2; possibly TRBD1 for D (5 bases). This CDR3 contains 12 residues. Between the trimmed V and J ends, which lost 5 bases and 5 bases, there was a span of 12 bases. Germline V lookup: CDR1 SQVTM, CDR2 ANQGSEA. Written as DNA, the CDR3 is TGCAGCGTTTGGGGAGGGGAATATGGCTACACCTTC. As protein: CSVWGGEYGYTF.

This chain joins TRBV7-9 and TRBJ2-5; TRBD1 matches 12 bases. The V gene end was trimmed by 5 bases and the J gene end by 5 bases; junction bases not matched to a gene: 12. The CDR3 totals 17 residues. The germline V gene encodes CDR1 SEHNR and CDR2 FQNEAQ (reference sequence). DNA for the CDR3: TGTGCCAGCAGCCGAAGGACCGGGACAGGGGGCCTTGAGACCCAGTACTTC. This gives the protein CASSRRTGTGGLETQYF. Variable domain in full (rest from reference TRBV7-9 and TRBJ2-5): DTGVSQNPRHKITKRGQNVTFRCDPISEHNRLYWYRQTLGQGPEFLTYFQNEAQLEKSRLLSDRFSAERPKGSFSTLEIQRTEQGDSAMYLCASSRRTGTGGLETQYFGPGTRLLVL.

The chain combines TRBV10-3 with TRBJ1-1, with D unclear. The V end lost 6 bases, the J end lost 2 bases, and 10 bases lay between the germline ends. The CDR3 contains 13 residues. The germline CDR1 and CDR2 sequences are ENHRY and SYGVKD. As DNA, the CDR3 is TGTGCCATCAGAAAGGACTTAAACACTGAAGCTTTCTTT. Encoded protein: CAIRKDLNTEAFF.

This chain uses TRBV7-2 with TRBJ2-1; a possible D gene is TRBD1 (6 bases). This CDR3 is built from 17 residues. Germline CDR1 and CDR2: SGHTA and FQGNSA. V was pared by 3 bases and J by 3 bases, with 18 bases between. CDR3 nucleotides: TGTGCCAGCAGCTTGACCCCTAGGGGGACGGGCTACAATGAGCAGTTCTTC. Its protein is CASSLTPRGTGYNEQFF.

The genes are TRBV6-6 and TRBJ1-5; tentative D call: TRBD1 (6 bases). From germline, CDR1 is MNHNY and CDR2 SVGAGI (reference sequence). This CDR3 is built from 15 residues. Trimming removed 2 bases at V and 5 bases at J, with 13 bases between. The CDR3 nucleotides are TGTGCCAGCAGTTACACCACAGGGCCTGATCAGCCCCAGCATTTT. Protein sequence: CASSYTTGPDQPQHF.

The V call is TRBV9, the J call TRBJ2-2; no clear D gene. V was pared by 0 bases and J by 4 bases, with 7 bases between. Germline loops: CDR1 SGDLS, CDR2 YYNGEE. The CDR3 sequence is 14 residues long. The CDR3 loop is CASSVVSSTGELFF. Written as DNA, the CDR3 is TGTGCCAGCAGCGTAGTGTCCAGCACCGGGGAGCTGTTTTTT. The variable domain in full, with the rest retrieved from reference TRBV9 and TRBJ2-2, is DSGVTQTPKHLITATGQRVTLRCSPRSGDLSVYWYQQSLDQGLQFLIQYYNGEERAKGNILERFSAQQFPDLHSELNLSSLELGDSALYFCASSVVSSTGELFFGEGSRLTVL.

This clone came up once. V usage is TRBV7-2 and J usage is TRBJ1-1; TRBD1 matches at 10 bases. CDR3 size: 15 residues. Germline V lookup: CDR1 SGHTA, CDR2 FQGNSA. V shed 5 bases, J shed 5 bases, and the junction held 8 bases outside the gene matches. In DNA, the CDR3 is TGTGCCAGCAGCCCCATCGCGGGACAGGGGACTGAAGCTTTCTTT. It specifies CASSPIAGQGTEAFF. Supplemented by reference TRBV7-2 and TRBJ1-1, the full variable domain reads GAGVSQSPSNKVTEKGKDVELRCDPISGHTALYWYRQSLGQGLEFLIYFQGNSAPDKSGLPSDRFSAERTGGSVSTLTIQRTQQEDSAVYLCASSPIAGQGTEAFFGQGTRLTVV.

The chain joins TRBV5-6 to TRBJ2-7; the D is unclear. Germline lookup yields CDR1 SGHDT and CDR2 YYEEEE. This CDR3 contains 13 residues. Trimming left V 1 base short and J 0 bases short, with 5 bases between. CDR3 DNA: TGTGCCAGCAGCTTGTGGAGCTCCTACGAGCAGTACTTC. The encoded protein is CASSLWSSYEQYF.

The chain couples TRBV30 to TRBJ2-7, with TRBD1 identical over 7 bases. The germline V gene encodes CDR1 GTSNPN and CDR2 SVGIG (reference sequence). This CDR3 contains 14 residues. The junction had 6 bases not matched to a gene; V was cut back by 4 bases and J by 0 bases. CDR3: CAWTRQGPSYEQYF. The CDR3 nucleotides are TGTGCCTGGACCAGACAGGGACCCTCCTACGAGCAGTACTTC.

The chain's CDR3 is CASSPLDRGYGNQPQHF. The CDR3 DNA reads as TGTGCCAGCAGTCCGCTCGACAGGGGTTATGGCAATCAGCCCCAGCATTTT. The rearrangement uses TRBV27 and TRBJ1-5, with 8 bases aligning to TRBD1. V lost 5 bases to trimming and J lost 2 bases; unmatched junction nucleotides: 11. From germline, CDR1 is MNHEY and CDR2 SMNVEV (reference sequence). The CDR3 totals 17 residues.

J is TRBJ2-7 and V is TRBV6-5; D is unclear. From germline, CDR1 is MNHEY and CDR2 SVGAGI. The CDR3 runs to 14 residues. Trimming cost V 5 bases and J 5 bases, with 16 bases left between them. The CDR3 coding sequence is TGTGCCAGCAGTGAAGACCCGGAGAGAAACGAGCAGTACTTC. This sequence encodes CASSEDPERNEQYF.